One and the same sample provided the 22 T cell receptor beta chains below, sequenced in a study of blood T cell repertoires in COVID-19 (dated by TCRdb to about 2020). The library was built by means of the immunoSEQ multiplex PCR assay. TCRdb took this table from immuneACCESS and kept in-frame rearrangements with V and J called. Such tables lack part of the clones; where checked against another copy, unresolved V genes explain under half of the gap, and the rest is unexplained. The sample table records under 300,000 clones; 70% to 85% of these occur just once. 4.5% to 6% of the sample belongs to the ten largest clones. Material: peripheral blood. The receptors were gathered from a woman older than 75 with active or convalescent COVID-19.

The gene calls are TRBV5-1 and TRBJ2-3; 11 nucleotides match TRBD2. The CDR3 has 15 amino acids. V lost 2 bases to trimming and J lost 3 bases; unmatched junction nucleotides: 2. Germline V gene lookup returns CDR1 SGHRS and CDR2 YFSETQ. CDR3 amino acids: CASSLIAGGTDTQYF. The CDR3 DNA is TGCGCCAGCAGCTTAATAGCGGGAGGGACAGATACGCAGTATTTT.

This chain links TRBV18 with TRBJ1-5; 12 nucleotides match TRBD1. There are 16 residues in the CDR3. V dropped 3 bases and J dropped 6; count of bases not matched to a gene: 6. The germline gives CDR1 KGHSH, CDR2 LQKENI. DNA of the CDR3: TGTGCCAGCTCACCTTTGGGACAGGGGGCGGGTCAGCCCCAGCATTTT. Its protein is CASSPLGQGAGQPQHF.

The V and J genes are TRBV19 and TRBJ2-5; tentatively, D is TRBD1 (6 bases). The CDR3 sequence is 17 residues long. Trimming left V 3 bases short and J 4 bases short, with 21 bases between. Looked up from germline, CDR1 is LNHDA and CDR2 is SQIVND (reference sequence). The CDR3 spells CASSIGGRGRSGETQYF. The CDR3 bases are TGTGCCAGTAGTATCGGCGGCAGGGGTAGGTCCGGAGAGACCCAGTACTTC.

V and J are TRBV5-1 and TRBJ2-6; weak D call: TRBD1 (5 bases). V lost 0 bases to trimming and J lost 0 bases, with 10 bases between them. The V gene's germline CDR1 is SGHRS and CDR2 YFSETQ. The CDR3 consists of 17 residues. The CDR3: CASSLDAQGSGANVLTF. The CDR3, as DNA: TGCGCCAGCAGCTTGGATGCGCAGGGCTCTGGGGCCAACGTCCTGACTTTC.

This chain joins TRBV11-1 and TRBJ2-7, with D possibly being TRBD1 (5 bases). Per the germline V gene, CDR1 is SGHAT and CDR2 is FQDESV (reference sequence). Trimming stripped 2 bases from V and 2 bases from J, with 10 bases between. The CDR3 extends over 14 amino acids. The chain's CDR3 is CASSLIGAAYEQYF. The CDR3, as DNA: TGTGCCAGCAGCTTAATAGGGGCGGCCTACGAGCAGTACTTC.

V usage is TRBV7-2 and J usage is TRBJ1-3, with 8 bases that match TRBD1. CDR3 length: 16 residues. Germline V gene lookup returns CDR1 SGHTA and CDR2 FQGNSA. V lost 5 bases to trimming and J lost 0 bases; unmatched junction nucleotides: 6. In nucleotides, the CDR3 is TGTGCCAGCAGCCTGGACAGGGCCTCCTCTGGAAACACCATATATTTT. Encoded protein: CASSLDRASSGNTIYF.

This clone was seen a single time. V usage is TRBV5-4 and J usage is TRBJ2-7; 11 bases agree with TRBD2. The V and J ends lost 3 bases and 7 bases, in that order; junction bases with no gene match: 9. CDR1 and CDR2 from the germline V gene are SGHNT and YYREEE (reference sequence). This CDR3 spans 15 amino acids. CDR3 coding DNA: TGTGCCAGCAGCTCAAAACTAGCGGGGGATACTGAGCAGTACTTC. Protein product: CASSSKLAGDTEQYF.

This chain uses TRBV3-1 (or the pseudogene TRBV3-2) with TRBJ1-4; possibly TRBD1 for D (5 bases). CDR1 is LGHDT, CDR2 YNNKEL, per germline (reference sequence). The CDR3 contains 15 residues. V shed 0 bases and J shed 7 bases, with 12 bases lying between them. The CDR3 DNA is TGTGCCAGCAGCCAAGAGGACGGGAGGGGTGAAAAACTGTTTTTT. The encoded protein is CASSQEDGRGEKLFF.

The chain has TRBV19 and TRBJ1-6; 8 nucleotides line up with TRBD1. The J segment lost 7 bases and the V segment lost 5 bases, leaving 7 bases of the junction unmatched. The CDR3 runs to 15 residues. Germline V lookup: CDR1 LNHDA, CDR2 SQIVND (reference sequence). CDR3 nucleotide sequence: TGTGCCAGTAGTTCCCGGACAGGGCTAAATTCACCCCTCCACTTT. This sequence encodes CASSSRTGLNSPLHF.

J is TRBJ2-1 and V is TRBV5-1, with 11 bases fitting TRBD2. V dropped 2 bases and J dropped 11; count of bases not matched to a gene: 12. CDR3 length equals 16 residues. The germline CDR1 and CDR2 sequences are SGHRS and YFSETQ. The CDR3 DNA reads TGCGCCAGCAGCTTTGACGCTAGCGGGGGGATCGGGCAGCAGTTCTTC. Protein sequence: CASSFDASGGIGQQFF.

The rearrangement links TRBV3-1 (or the pseudogene TRBV3-2) to TRBJ2-5, with a weak D call TRBD1 (6 bases). The length of the CDR3 is 16 residues. V shed 0 bases and J shed 6 bases, with 17 bases lying between them. Per the germline V gene, CDR1 is LGHDT and CDR2 is YNNKEL (reference sequence). CDR3 loop: CASSQEYTLGGKTQYF. The CDR3 DNA reads TGTGCCAGCAGCCAAGAATATACGCTAGGGGGAAAGACCCAGTACTTC.

The J gene is TRBJ2-7, the V gene TRBV27; TRBD1 agrees at 10 bases. The CDR3 runs 15 residues. Per the germline V gene, CDR1 is MNHEY and CDR2 is SMNVEV (reference sequence). The junction had 8 bases not matched to a gene; V was cut back by 6 bases and J by 3 bases. The CDR3 DNA follows: TGTGCCAGCAGCGCCCCGGGACAGGGGATCTACGAGCAGTACTTC. Translating gives CASSAPGQGIYEQYF.

The genes are TRBV30 and TRBJ1-2; a possible D gene is TRBD1 (6 bases). The germline V gene encodes CDR1 GTSNPN and CDR2 SVGIG (reference sequence). This CDR3 region has 13 residues. Trimming removed 8 bases from V and 7 bases from J, with 20 bases in between. The CDR3 DNA is TGTGCCGCCTCCAGGGGAAACTATGCTGGCTACACCTTC. This translates into CAASRGNYAGYTF.

The chain is built from TRBV7-2 and TRBJ2-7; weak D call: TRBD1 (6 bases). Germline V lookup: CDR1 SGHTA, CDR2 FQGNSA. This CDR3 contains 16 residues. V gave up 1 base and J gave up 0 bases, with 13 bases separating them. The DNA for the CDR3 is TGTGCCAGCAGCTTAGACCCGAACAGGGTCTCCTACGAGCAGTACTTC. Translation gives CASSLDPNRVSYEQYF.

This rearrangement joins TRBV5-1 to TRBJ1-3; TRBD1 is a possible D gene (5 bases). The CDR3 loop spans 17 amino acids. Between the trimmed V and J ends, which lost 2 bases and 0 bases, there was a span of 15 bases. Germline V gene data show CDR1 as SGHRS and CDR2 as YFSETQ. This CDR3 reads CASSLEFGHPSGNTIYF. The CDR3 bases are TGCGCCAGCAGCTTAGAATTCGGACACCCCTCTGGAAACACCATATATTTT.

V and J are TRBV2 and TRBJ1-2; D remains ambiguous. In germline, CDR1 is SNHLY, CDR2 FYNNEI. The V gene lost 7 bases and the J gene lost 0 bases, with 6 bases spanning the gap. The CDR3 has 12 amino acids. CDR3 protein: CASNPANYGYTF. CDR3 nucleotides: TGTGCCAGCAATCCGGCTAACTATGGCTACACCTTC.

V gene TRBV20-1 combines with J gene TRBJ2-7; 9 nucleotides match TRBD2. The germline V gene encodes CDR1 DFQATT and CDR2 SNEGSKA (reference sequence). Losses at the gene ends were 3 bases for V and 5 bases for J; bases not matched to a gene: 8. The CDR3 loop spans 14 amino acids. Here the CDR3 reads CSASAASGVHEQYF. The CDR3 bases are TGCAGTGCTAGTGCGGCTAGCGGGGTCCACGAGCAGTACTTC.

The V and J genes are TRBV5-4 and TRBJ1-1; D remains ambiguous. V was cut by 0 bases and J by 1 base, with 10 bases left in between. Germline lookup yields CDR1 SGHNT and CDR2 YYREEE (reference sequence). The CDR3 runs to 15 residues. The CDR3 reads CASSLGIGGNTEAFF. CDR3 nucleotides: TGTGCCAGCAGCTTGGGGATAGGAGGGAACACTGAAGCTTTCTTT.

This chain links TRBV3-1 (or the pseudogene TRBV3-2) with TRBJ1-1, with a weak D call TRBD1 (6 bases). With 4 bases removed from V and 11 bases from J, the gap between germline ends came to 20 bases. The CDR3 length is 14 residues. CDR1 LGHDT and CDR2 YNNKEL come from the germline V gene (reference sequence). The CDR3, as DNA: TGTGCCAGCAGCCGAACTGGGGCGGGGGGCGACGCTTTCTTT. The encoded protein is CASSRTGAGGDAFF.

The chain carries TRBV25-1 and TRBJ2-3, with TRBD2 identical over 10 bases. Germline values: CDR1 MGHDK, CDR2 SYGVNS. The CDR3 runs to 17 residues. The trim removed 5 bases at V and 0 bases at J, leaving 8 bases unmatched. The CDR3 region is CASSPPSGGSSTDTQYF. The CDR3 DNA reads TGTGCCAGCAGTCCCCCTAGCGGGGGATCTAGCACAGATACGCAGTATTTT.

The gene calls are TRBV7-2 and TRBJ1-6, with 8 bases aligning to TRBD1. This CDR3 has 14 amino acids. CDR1 SGHTA and CDR2 FQGNSA come from the germline V gene. Unmatched junction bases numbered 4, after V lost 5 bases and J lost 7 bases. CDR3 loop: CASSPDRENSPLHF. DNA for the CDR3: TGTGCCAGCAGCCCGGACAGGGAGAATTCACCCCTCCACTTT.

The chain employs TRBV2 and TRBJ2-3; TRBD2 matches 9 bases. V lost 5 bases and J lost 5; bases outside the gene matches: 8. Germline V gene data show CDR1 as SNHLY and CDR2 as FYNNEI. The CDR3 extends over 15 amino acids. The DNA of the CDR3 is TGTGCCAGCAGTTACCTGATAGCGGGAGTAGATACGCAGTATTTT. Translation gives CASSYLIAGVDTQYF.